These 4 T cell receptor beta chains share one sample of origin, sequenced in a study of tumor and adjacent non-tumor tissue in lung cancer. RNA was extracted from bulk tissue without any cell sorting. TCRbeta libraries were built with three rounds of nested PCR, modified from ARM-PCR. TCRdb used MiXCR to reprocess the multiplex PCR reads, holding one entry per CDR3 protein. The sample has 65,000 to 75,000 distinct CDR3 sequences, 73% seen once. Sequenced: lung tumor tissue. Source of these receptors: a man aged 55 to 70 with non-small cell lung cancer.

This sequence joins TRBV6-1 and TRBJ2-5, with a possible D match to TRBD2 (5 bases). This CDR3 spans 13 amino acids. Trimming cost V 9 bases and J 1 base, with 12 bases left between them. Per germline, CDR1 MNHNS and CDR2 SASEGT. The CDR3 protein is CASSRRFQETQYF. CDR3 DNA: TGTGCCAGTAGTCGGAGGTTCCAAGAGACCCAGTACTTC.

The gene calls are TRBV6-1 and TRBJ2-7; 7 nucleotides align to TRBD1. Germline lookup yields CDR1 MNHNS and CDR2 SASEGT. The CDR3 covers 11 residues. The CDR3 loop reads CTISETGEQYF. DNA of the CDR3: TGTACCATCAGTGAGACAGGGGAGCAGTACTTC.

V gene TRBV20-1 combines with J gene TRBJ2-1, with D perhaps TRBD1 (5 bases). The length of the CDR3 is 11 residues. The V gene lost 5 bases and the J gene lost 13 bases, with 15 bases spanning the gap. CDR1 is DFQATT, CDR2 SNEGSKA, per germline (reference sequence). In nucleotides, the CDR3 is TGCAGTGCTTGGACACTCGCCGATCAGTTCTTC. It encodes CSAWTLADQFF.

A remark on this clonotype: An end of the junction differs from the germline gene, which may be a read error. The V and J genes are TRBV6-5 and TRBJ2-1, with D hard to call. The CDR3 loop spans 15 amino acids. The V gene's germline CDR1 is MNHEY and CDR2 SVGAGI. The CDR3 is CASSYSGVSVNEQLF. In DNA form, the CDR3 reads TGTGCCAGCAGTTACTCGGGCGTCTCAGTCAACGAGCAGCTCTTC.